This TCR beta chain was sequenced in a study of T cells in Graves' hyperthyroidism and ophthalmopathy. RNA transcripts provided the source from which TCR beta CDR3 regions were amplified. The HTBI primer set was used in a first-round RT-PCR of the TCR CDR3. MiXCR, run by TCRdb on the multiplex PCR reads, gives a single entry per CDR3 protein. Of about 290,000 distinct CDR3 sequences listed, about a sixth are singletons. The ends were cut back, 5 bases at V and 7 bases at J, with 20 bases in the middle. Germline loops: CDR1 DFQATT, CDR2 SNEGSKA (reference sequence). This CDR3 is 14 amino acids long. Sequencing was carried out using blood. This chain joins TRBV20-1 and TRBJ1-2; no clear D. The clonotype was recovered from a woman aged 55 to 70 with Graves' ophthalmopathy. The CDR3 loop reads CSAPQGDALGGYTF. CDR3 bases: TGCAGTGCTCCCCAAGGTGACGCCTTGGGTGGCTACACCTTC.